The 10 T cell receptor beta chains given below trace back to one sample, sequenced in a study of cytomegalovirus exposure and HLA in healthy donors. 13 Jbeta primers and 60 Vbeta primers were used for the PCR. Using immunoSEQ multiplex PCR, the repertoire was profiled, and TCRdb retains in-frame clones only, with some absent. This table has around 100,000 clones, over 60% appearing once. Sequences were obtained from PBMCs. The receptors stem from a man aged 25-45 years in good health and CMV-seropositive.

This clone has a handful of counts. This chain links TRBV27 with TRBJ1-4, with D perhaps TRBD1 (6 bases). The CDR3 is made up of 14 amino acids. Trimming cost V 4 bases and J 8 bases, with 14 bases left between them. Per the germline V gene, CDR1 is MNHEY and CDR2 is SMNVEV (reference sequence). The CDR3, as DNA: TGTGCCAGCAGTTCCAACAGGGATGGGGAAAAACTGTTTTTT. This translates into CASSSNRDGEKLFF. Filled out from reference TRBV27 and TRBJ1-4, the complete variable domain reads EAQVTQNPRYLITVTGKKLTVTCSQNMNHEYMSWYRQDPGLGLRQIYYSMNVEVTDKGDVPEGYKVSRKEKRNFPLILESPSPNQTSLYFCASSSNRDGEKLFFGSGTQLSVL.

There are a few counts of this clone. The rearrangement uses TRBV28 and TRBJ1-4; tentative D call: TRBD1 (5 bases). The V gene lost 6 bases and the J gene lost 7 bases, with 21 bases spanning the gap. The germline CDR1 and CDR2 sequences are MDHEN and SYDVKM. The CDR3 extends over 16 amino acids. CDR3: CASRDIPGAGFEKLFF. The CDR3 nucleotides read TGTGCCAGCAGGGACATTCCTGGGGCAGGTTTTGAAAAACTGTTTTTT.

V usage is TRBV27 and J usage is TRBJ1-5, with a weak D call TRBD1 (6 bases). Germline CDR1 reads MNHEY; CDR2 reads SMNVEV (reference sequence). The length of the CDR3 is 15 residues. V was trimmed by 0 bases and J by 4 bases, leaving 10 bases between them. The chain's CDR3 is CASSLSGGPNQPQHF. CDR3 nucleotides: TGTGCCAGCAGTTTATCAGGGGGTCCAAATCAGCCCCAGCATTTT.

This chain uses TRBV6-6 with TRBJ2-3; weak D call: TRBD1 (6 bases). V was trimmed by 7 bases and J by 0 bases, leaving 11 bases between them. This CDR3 contains 14 residues. Per germline, CDR1 MNHNY and CDR2 SVGAGI (reference sequence). The CDR3 bases are TGTGCCAGCATCGACAGGCTTAGCACAGATACGCAGTATTTT. This codes for CASIDRLSTDTQYF.

The gene calls are TRBV5-1 and TRBJ2-3, with 8 nucleotides matching TRBD2. The V segment lost 0 bases and the J segment 1 base; nucleotides outside the gene matches: 4. CDR1 is SGHRS and CDR2 is YFSETQ in the germline V gene. CDR3 size: 16 residues. The CDR3 region is CASSLEAGEGTDTQYF. As DNA, the CDR3 is TGCGCCAGCAGCTTGGAAGCGGGGGAGGGCACAGATACGCAGTATTTT. The entire variable domain, with the rest obtained from reference TRBV5-1 and TRBJ2-3, is as follows: KAGVTQTPRYLIKTRGQQVTLSCSPISGHRSVSWYQQTPGQGLQFLFEYFSETQRNKGNFPGRFSGRQFSNSRSEMNVSTLELGDSALYLCASSLEAGEGTDTQYFGPGTRLTVL.

The V call is TRBV5-1, the J call TRBJ2-5; D may be TRBD1 (6 bases). The CDR3 contains 14 residues. The ends were cut back, 4 bases at V and 5 bases at J, with 15 bases in the middle. Germline V gene data show CDR1 as SGHRS and CDR2 as YFSETQ. CDR3 region: CASSMWDILETQYF. In DNA form, the CDR3 reads TGCGCCAGCAGCATGTGGGACATCTTGGAGACCCAGTACTTC.

This sequence joins TRBV5-1 and TRBJ2-1; 7 bases match TRBD1. The CDR3 sequence is 16 residues long. CDR1 and CDR2 from the germline V gene are SGHRS and YFSETQ. V shed 3 bases, J shed 3 bases, and the junction held 9 bases outside the gene matches. CDR3: CASSWEPGQFYNEQFF. The CDR3 nucleotides read TGCGCCAGCAGCTGGGAACCGGGACAGTTCTACAATGAGCAGTTCTTC.

The rearrangement joins TRBV7-9 to TRBJ2-7; 8 bases match TRBD1. J gave up 5 bases and V 0 bases, and 3 bases lay outside the gene matches. Germline CDR1 SEHNR, CDR2 FQNEAQ (reference sequence). The CDR3 spans 14 residues. This CDR3 reads CASSLARGRDEQYF. DNA for the CDR3: TGTGCCAGCAGCTTAGCCAGGGGGCGCGACGAGCAGTACTTC.

The chain carries TRBV29-1 and TRBJ1-1; possible D gene TRBD1, 5 bases. The CDR3 runs 13 residues. V was clipped by 8 bases and J by 1 base, with 14 bases between them. The V gene's germline CDR1 is SQVTM and CDR2 ANQGSEA. The chain's CDR3 is CSPRGGRNTEAFF. The CDR3 bases are TGCAGCCCACGGGGGGGACGGAACACTGAAGCTTTCTTT.

The chain uses TRBV18 and TRBJ2-2, with TRBD1 matching over 7 bases. From germline, CDR1 is KGHSH and CDR2 LQKENI. The length of the CDR3 is 16 residues. The ends lost 1 base at V and 3 bases at J; junction bases unmatched: 5. Written as DNA, the CDR3 is TGTGCCAGCTCACCACAGGGGGACAGAGACACCGGGGAGCTGTTTTTT. Its translation is CASSPQGDRDTGELFF.